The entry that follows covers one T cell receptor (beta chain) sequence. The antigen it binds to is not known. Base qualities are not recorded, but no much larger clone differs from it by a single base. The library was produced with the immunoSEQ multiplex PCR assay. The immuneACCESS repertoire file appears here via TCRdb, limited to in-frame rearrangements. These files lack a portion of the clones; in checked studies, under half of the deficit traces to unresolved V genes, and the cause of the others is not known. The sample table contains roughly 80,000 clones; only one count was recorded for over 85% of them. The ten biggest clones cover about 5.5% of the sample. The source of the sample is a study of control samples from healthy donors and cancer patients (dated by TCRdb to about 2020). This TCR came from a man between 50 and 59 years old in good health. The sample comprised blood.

The CDR3 corresponds to CASSLAGGEDEQFF. The sequenced DNA: TGCGCCAGCAGCTTGGCCGGAGGAGAGGATGAGCAGTTCTTC. In this chain, TRBV5-1 is recombined with TRBJ2-1; the D gene is perhaps TRBD2, from 5 matching bases. As encoded in the germline V gene, CDR1 is SGHRS while CDR2 is YFSETQ. The CDR3 sequence holds 14 residues, the cysteine and phenylalanine included. Only the CDR3 DNA stays, 42 bases, in frame from base 1. V is clipped by 0 bases and J by 8 bases, and the sequence between their germline boundaries is 12 bases long.